The 21 T cell receptor beta chains given below trace back to one sample, sequenced in a study of T cell changes during pregnancy in multiple sclerosis (dated by TCRdb to about 2019). Libraries were constructed by the immunoSEQ multiplex PCR assay. Entries here come from immuneACCESS through TCRdb and include only in-frame sequences with V and J called. Some clones fail to appear in such tables; in the studies checked, an unresolved V gene covers under half of the shortfall, and the cause of the remainder is unknown. For this sample there are about 83,000 clones; about 90% appear just once. In total, the top ten clones hold 3.5% of the sample. The sequencing here drew on PBMCs, taken in the first trimester of pregnancy. The receptors come from a female donor in good health, serving as a control in a pregnancy study. Some clones in this sample may be carry-over from other donors' samples.

This clone was detected a few times. The V gene is TRBV16, the J gene TRBJ1-1; D uncertain. V shed 6 bases and J shed 0 bases, with 8 bases lying between them. The CDR3 extends over 13 amino acids. The germline gives CDR1 KGHSY, CDR2 FQNENV. CDR3 in amino acids: CASSQIVNTEAFF. CDR3 in DNA: TGTGCCAGCAGTCAGATCGTGAACACTGAAGCTTTCTTT.

The rearrangement uses TRBV28 and TRBJ2-1, with D uncertain. The V gene lost 7 bases and the J gene lost 13 bases, with 11 bases spanning the gap. CDR1 is MDHEN, CDR2 SYDVKM, per germline. CDR3 length: 10 residues. CDR3 DNA sequence: TGTGCCAGCAACCTAGTAACACAGTTCTTC. Its protein is CASNLVTQFF.

The chain uses TRBV5-4 and TRBJ2-1; 7 bases fit TRBD1. CDR3 length: 14 amino acids. Per the germline V gene, CDR1 is SGHNT and CDR2 is YYREEE (reference sequence). The V gene end was trimmed by 4 bases and the J gene end by 6 bases; junction bases not matched to a gene: 7. The CDR3 sequence: CASSPRGPFNEQFF. In nucleotides, the CDR3 is TGTGCCAGCAGCCCAAGGGGGCCTTTCAATGAGCAGTTCTTC.

CDR3 in amino acids: CASRRTANYGYTF. For the CDR3, the DNA is TGTGCCAGCAGACGGACAGCTAACTATGGCTACACCTTC. The chain joins TRBV28 to TRBJ1-2; the D gene is possibly TRBD1 (6 bases). The CDR3 consists of 13 residues. V gave up 6 bases and J gave up 0 bases, with 8 bases separating them. CDR1 is MDHEN and CDR2 is SYDVKM in the germline V gene.

The gene calls are TRBV18 and TRBJ2-3; D not resolved. This CDR3 spans 15 amino acids. From germline, CDR1 is KGHSH and CDR2 LQKENI. Between the trimmed V and J ends, which lost 0 bases and 1 base, there was a span of 8 bases. Here the CDR3 DNA reads TGTGCCAGCTCACCACCGGCCCCCGGCACAGATACGCAGTATTTT. Its translation: CASSPPAPGTDTQYF. Drawing the rest from reference TRBV18 and TRBJ2-3, the complete variable domain is NAGVMQNPRHLVRRRGQEARLRCSPMKGHSHVYWYRQLPEEGLKFMVYLQKENIIDESGMPKERFSAEFPKEGPSILRIQQVVRGDSAAYFCASSPPAPGTDTQYFGPGTRLTVL.

Only one count was recorded for this clone. This chain connects TRBV7-7 to TRBJ2-2; the D gene is possibly TRBD1 (5 bases). In germline, CDR1 is SSHAT, CDR2 FNYEAQ (reference sequence). The CDR3 sequence is 15 residues long. V was pared by 5 bases and J by 0 bases, with 10 bases between. The CDR3 DNA reads as TGTGCCAGCAGCCCCAGGGTCGCGAACACCGGGGAGCTGTTTTTT. Translated: CASSPRVANTGELFF.

The chain combines TRBV18 with TRBJ2-1, with 8 bases matching TRBD1. The CDR3 consists of 15 residues. The V gene's germline CDR1 is KGHSH and CDR2 LQKENI. V lost 2 bases, J lost 2 bases, and 2 bases stayed unmatched. The chain's CDR3 is CASSPGQGAYNEQFF. The DNA for the CDR3 is TGTGCCAGCTCACCAGGACAGGGAGCCTACAATGAGCAGTTCTTC.

V usage is TRBV29-1 and J usage is TRBJ2-3; tentative D call: TRBD1 (6 bases). The V gene lost 6 bases and the J gene lost 8 bases, with 18 bases spanning the gap. The germline V gene encodes CDR1 SQVTM and CDR2 ANQGSEA. The CDR3 sequence is 13 residues long. Here the CDR3 DNA reads TGCAGCGTGCCGGGACAAAACTCTCTTACGCAGTATTTT. Its protein product is CSVPGQNSLTQYF.

This clone was recorded once. The sample carries other DNA sequences with the same CDR3. The chain couples TRBV6-4 to TRBJ2-3, with D tentatively TRBD2 (6 bases). V was cut by 0 bases and J by 2 bases, with 12 bases left in between. Germline V gives CDR1 MRHNA, CDR2 SNTAGT. CDR3 size: 16 residues. The CDR3 is CASSDSAGGSTDTQYF. In DNA, the CDR3 is TGTGCCAGCAGTGACTCGGCCGGGGGTTCCACAGATACGCAGTATTTT.

This clone was counted only a few times. CDR3 in amino acids: CASSPRTVYEQYF. Here the CDR3 DNA reads TGTGCCAGTAGTCCCCGGACAGTCTACGAGCAGTACTTC. The chain uses TRBV19 and TRBJ2-7; D is possibly TRBD1 (6 bases). Per germline, CDR1 LNHDA and CDR2 SQIVND (reference sequence). V was trimmed by 5 bases and J by 3 bases, leaving 11 bases between them. The CDR3 sequence is 13 residues long.

The rearrangement links TRBV11-2 to TRBJ1-5; D is perhaps TRBD1 (5 bases). This CDR3 comprises 15 residues. Trimming shortened V by 3 bases and J by 7 bases, and 16 bases separated the two germline ends. In germline, CDR1 is SGHAT, CDR2 FQNNGV. CDR3 protein: CASSFGGEGEQPQHF. The CDR3 DNA sequence: TGTGCCAGCAGCTTTGGGGGGGAAGGAGAACAGCCCCAGCATTTT.

This chain links TRBV29-1 with TRBJ1-4; 11 nucleotides match TRBD1. From germline, CDR1 is SQVTM and CDR2 ANQGSEA. The CDR3 spans 13 residues. The J segment lost 10 bases and the V segment lost 4 bases, leaving 5 bases of the junction unmatched. The CDR3 nucleotides read TGCAGCGTTGGGACAGGGGGCCCCGGAAAACTGTTTTTT. Encoded protein: CSVGTGGPGKLFF.

This clone was detected only once. V and J are TRBV29-1 and TRBJ2-2, with a weak D call TRBD1 (5 bases). Trimming removed 4 bases at V and 0 bases at J, with 6 bases between. Germline loops: CDR1 SQVTM, CDR2 ANQGSEA. The CDR3 contains 13 residues. This CDR3 is CSVGGPNTGELFF. The CDR3 DNA is TGCAGCGTTGGGGGCCCGAACACCGGGGAGCTGTTTTTT.

In this sample, this clone turned up once. The rearrangement joins TRBV6-6 to TRBJ1-6; D is perhaps TRBD1 (5 bases). Germline CDR1 MNHNY, CDR2 SVGAGI (reference sequence). The ends were cut back, 2 bases at V and 9 bases at J, with 11 bases in the middle. This CDR3 comprises 14 residues. The CDR3 here is CASSYDSEASPLHF. CDR3 bases: TGTGCCAGCAGTTACGACAGTGAGGCTTCACCCCTCCACTTT.

J is TRBJ1-1 and V is TRBV28, with a tentative D call TRBD1 (5 bases). CDR1 and CDR2 from the germline V gene are MDHEN and SYDVKM. V lost 2 bases, J lost 6 bases, and 13 bases lay in between. The CDR3 totals 14 residues. The CDR3 nucleotides read TGTGCCAGCAGTTTAGGGGGGGTCCCTGCTGAAGCTTTCTTT. Residues: CASSLGGVPAEAFF.

This clone was found once. The V gene is TRBV6-1, the J gene TRBJ2-2, with 10 positions matching TRBD1. CDR1 is MNHNS and CDR2 is SASEGT in the germline V gene. The V and J ends lost 5 bases and 6 bases, in that order; junction bases with no gene match: 6. This CDR3 is built from 15 residues. The CDR3 is CASSLTGGGAGELFF. The CDR3 region has the DNA TGTGCCAGCAGTCTGACAGGGGGCGGTGCCGGGGAGCTGTTTTTT.

The J gene is TRBJ1-2, the V gene TRBV5-1, with 8 positions matching TRBD1. The CDR3 totals 15 residues. The junction had 11 bases not matched to a gene; V was cut back by 4 bases and J by 6 bases. Germline CDR1 SGHRS, CDR2 YFSETQ. The CDR3: CASSPGAGGPDGYTF. The DNA of the CDR3 is TGCGCCAGCAGCCCAGGAGCAGGGGGCCCGGATGGCTACACCTTC.

V is TRBV6-1 and J is TRBJ2-5; 10 nucleotides agree with TRBD1. CDR1 is MNHNS and CDR2 is SASEGT in the germline V gene. V was clipped by 2 bases and J by 1 base; unmatched bases: 7. The CDR3 sequence is 17 residues long. The CDR3 sequence: CASSESRRDRGQETQYF. In DNA form, the CDR3 reads TGTGCCAGCAGTGAAAGTAGGCGGGACAGGGGCCAAGAGACCCAGTACTTC.

The chain couples TRBV2 to TRBJ2-7; 7 bases line up with TRBD1. Per the germline V gene, CDR1 is SNHLY and CDR2 is FYNNEI. V gave up 6 bases and J gave up 5 bases; unmatched junction bases: 13. This CDR3 has 15 amino acids. CDR3 residues: CASRPTLRTGNEQYF. The DNA of the CDR3 is TGTGCCAGCAGACCAACCCTTCGGACAGGAAACGAGCAGTACTTC.

J is TRBJ2-3 and V is TRBV7-9, with 15 positions matching TRBD2. CDR3 length: 17 amino acids. The germline gives CDR1 SEHNR, CDR2 FQNEAQ (reference sequence). Trimming at V came to 4 bases and at J to 3 bases, leaving 5 bases not matched to a gene. CDR3 sequence: CASSSGTSGGSTDTQYF. The DNA for the CDR3 is TGTGCCAGCAGCTCCGGGACTAGCGGGGGGTCTACAGATACGCAGTATTTT.

V gene TRBV28 combines with J gene TRBJ1-1; TRBD1 might be the D (5 bases). Germline V gene lookup returns CDR1 MDHEN and CDR2 SYDVKM. V was cut by 3 bases and J by 0 bases, with 11 bases left in between. The CDR3 totals 15 residues. The chain's CDR3 is CASSFPAGMNTEAFF. The CDR3 bases are TGTGCCAGCAGTTTTCCGGCAGGGATGAACACTGAAGCTTTCTTT.